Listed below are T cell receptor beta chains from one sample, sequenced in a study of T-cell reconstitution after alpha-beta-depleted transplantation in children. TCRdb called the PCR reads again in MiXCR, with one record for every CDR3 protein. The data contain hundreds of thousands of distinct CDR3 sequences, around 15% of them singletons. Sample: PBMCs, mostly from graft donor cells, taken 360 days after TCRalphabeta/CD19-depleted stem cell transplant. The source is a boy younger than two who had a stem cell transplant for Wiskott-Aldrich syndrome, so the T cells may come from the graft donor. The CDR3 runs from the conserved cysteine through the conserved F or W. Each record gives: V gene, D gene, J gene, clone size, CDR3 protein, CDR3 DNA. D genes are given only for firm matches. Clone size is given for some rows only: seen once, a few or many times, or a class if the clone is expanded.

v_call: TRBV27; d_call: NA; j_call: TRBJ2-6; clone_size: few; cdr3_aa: CASKVPGSGANVLTF; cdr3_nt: TGTGCCAGCAAGGTCCCAGGCTCTGGGGCCAACGTCCTGACTTTC
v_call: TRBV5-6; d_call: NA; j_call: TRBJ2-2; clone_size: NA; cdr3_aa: CASSFLAPNTGELFF; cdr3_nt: TGTGCCAGCAGCTTTCTAGCGCCGAACACCGGGGAGCTGTTTTTT
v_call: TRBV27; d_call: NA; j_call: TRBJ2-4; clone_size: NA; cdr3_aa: CASSLMASLAKNIQYF; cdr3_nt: TGTGCCAGCAGTTTAATGGCTTCGCTAGCCAAAAACATTCAGTACTTC
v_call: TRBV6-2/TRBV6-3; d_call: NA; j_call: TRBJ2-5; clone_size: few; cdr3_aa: CASRERDWYQETQYF; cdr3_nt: TGTGCCAGCAGAGAACGGGACTGGTACCAAGAGACCCAGTACTTC
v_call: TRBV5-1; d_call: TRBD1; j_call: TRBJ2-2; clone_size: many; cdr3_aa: CASSLGTVLTGELFF; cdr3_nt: TGCGCCAGCAGCCTGGGGACAGTCCTTACCGGGGAGCTGTTTTTT
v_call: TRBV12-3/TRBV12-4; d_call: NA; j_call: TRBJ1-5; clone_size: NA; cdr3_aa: CASSLDYQPQHF; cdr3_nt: TGTGCCAGCAGTTTAGACTATCAGCCCCAGCATTTT
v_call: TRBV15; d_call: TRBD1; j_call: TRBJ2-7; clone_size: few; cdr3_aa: CATEDRRTYEQYF; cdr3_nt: TGTGCCACGGAGGACAGGCGTACCTACGAGCAGTACTTC
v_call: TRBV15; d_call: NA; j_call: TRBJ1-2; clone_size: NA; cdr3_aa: CATSRVKEGRGRNGYTF; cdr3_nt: TGTGCCACCAGCAGAGTAAAGGAGGGCAGGGGAAGGAATGGCTACACCTTC
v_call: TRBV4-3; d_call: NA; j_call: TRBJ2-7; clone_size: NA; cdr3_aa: CASSLAPGPSSYEQYF; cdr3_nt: TGCGCCAGCAGCCTAGCCCCGGGACCAAGCTCCTACGAGCAGTACTTC
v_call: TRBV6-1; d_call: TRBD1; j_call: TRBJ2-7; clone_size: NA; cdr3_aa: CASSRRTGRTSYEQYF; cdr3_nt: TGTGCCAGCAGTAGAAGGACAGGCAGAACCTCCTACGAGCAGTACTTC
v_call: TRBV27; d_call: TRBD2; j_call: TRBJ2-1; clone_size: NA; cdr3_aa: CASSPSGGADEQFF; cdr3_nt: TGTGCCAGCAGTCCTAGCGGGGGGGCGGATGAGCAGTTCTTC
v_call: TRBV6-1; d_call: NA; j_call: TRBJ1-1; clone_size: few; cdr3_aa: CASSERVPGNTEAFF; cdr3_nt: TGTGCCAGCAGTGAAAGGGTACCGGGGAACACTGAAGCTTTCTTT
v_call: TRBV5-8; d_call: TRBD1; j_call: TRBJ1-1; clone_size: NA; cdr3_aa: CASHAGGAGTEAFF; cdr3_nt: TGTGCCAGCCACGCAGGGGGCGCGGGGACTGAAGCTTTCTTT
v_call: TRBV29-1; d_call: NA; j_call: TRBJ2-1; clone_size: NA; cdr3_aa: CSVRGPGNEQFF; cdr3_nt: TGCAGCGTTAGAGGGCCGGGCAATGAGCAGTTCTTC
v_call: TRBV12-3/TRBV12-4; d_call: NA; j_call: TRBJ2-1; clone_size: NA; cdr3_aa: CASSLGPLQSRQFF; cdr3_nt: TGTGCCAGCAGTCTGGGACCCCTCCAGAGTAGACAGTTCTTC
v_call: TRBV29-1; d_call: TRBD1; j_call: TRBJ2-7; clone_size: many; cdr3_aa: CSVVVGQVEYEQYF; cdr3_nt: TGCAGCGTTGTTGTGGGACAGGTAGAATACGAGCAGTACTTC
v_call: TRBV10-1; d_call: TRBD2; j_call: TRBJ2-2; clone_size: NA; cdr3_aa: CASGLAGAGELFF; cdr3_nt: TGCGCCAGTGGACTAGCGGGAGCGGGGGAGCTGTTTTTT
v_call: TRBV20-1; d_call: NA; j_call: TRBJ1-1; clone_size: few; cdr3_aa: CSATRTVKTEAFF; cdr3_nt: TGCAGTGCTACTCGGACAGTTAAAACTGAAGCTTTCTTT
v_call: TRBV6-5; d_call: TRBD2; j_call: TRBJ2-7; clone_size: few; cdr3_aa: CASSYWASGGSYEQYF; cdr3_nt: TGTGCCAGCAGTTACTGGGCTAGCGGGGGTTCCTACGAGCAGTACTTC
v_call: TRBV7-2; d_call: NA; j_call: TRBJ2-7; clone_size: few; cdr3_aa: CASSLPGLSYEQYF; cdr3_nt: TGTGCCAGCAGCTTGCCAGGCCTTTCCTACGAGCAGTACTTC
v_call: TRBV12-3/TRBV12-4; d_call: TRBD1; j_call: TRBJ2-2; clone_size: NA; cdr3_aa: CASSPNPGQGKTGELFF; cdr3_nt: TGTGCCAGCAGTCCGAACCCGGGACAGGGGAAGACCGGGGAGCTGTTTTTT
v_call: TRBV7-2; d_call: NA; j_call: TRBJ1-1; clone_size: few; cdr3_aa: CASSLYDIANTEAFF; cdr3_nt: TGTGCCAGCAGCTTATACGACATCGCGAACACTGAAGCTTTCTTT
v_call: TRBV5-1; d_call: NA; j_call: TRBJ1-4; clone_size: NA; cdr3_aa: CASAREGSPNEKLFF; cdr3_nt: TGCGCCAGCGCCCGGGAAGGATCCCCTAATGAAAAACTGTTTTTT
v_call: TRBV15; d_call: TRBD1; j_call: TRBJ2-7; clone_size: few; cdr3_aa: CATSREGQSYEQYF; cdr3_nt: TGTGCCACCAGCAGAGAGGGACAGTCCTACGAGCAGTACTTC
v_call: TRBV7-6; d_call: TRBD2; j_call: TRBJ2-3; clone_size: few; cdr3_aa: CASSLAGGLYATDTQYF; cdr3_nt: TGTGCCAGCAGCTTAGCGGGGGGACTATATGCCACAGATACGCAGTATTTT
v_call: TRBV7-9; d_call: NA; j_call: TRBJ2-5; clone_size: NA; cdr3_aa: CASSFSRARPQETQYF; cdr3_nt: TGTGCCAGCAGCTTCAGTCGTGCGAGACCCCAAGAGACCCAGTACTTC
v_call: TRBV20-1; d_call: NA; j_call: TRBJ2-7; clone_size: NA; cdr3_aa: CSAIYGGVEEQYF; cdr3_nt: TGCAGTGCTATCTACGGGGGAGTTGAGGAGCAGTACTTC
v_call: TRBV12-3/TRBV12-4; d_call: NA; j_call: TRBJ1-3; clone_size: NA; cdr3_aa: CASSPSGSPGNTIYF; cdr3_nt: TGTGCCAGCAGTCCCTCGGGGTCGCCTGGAAACACCATATATTTT
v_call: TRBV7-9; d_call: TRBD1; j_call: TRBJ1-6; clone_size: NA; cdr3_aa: CASSGRDSLNSPLHF; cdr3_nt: TGTGCCAGCAGCGGACGGGACAGCTTAAATTCACCCCTCCACTTT
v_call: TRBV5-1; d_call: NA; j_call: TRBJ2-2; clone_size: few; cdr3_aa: CASSLAAVAGELFF; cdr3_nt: TGCGCCAGCAGCTTGGCCGCAGTCGCCGGGGAGCTGTTTTTT
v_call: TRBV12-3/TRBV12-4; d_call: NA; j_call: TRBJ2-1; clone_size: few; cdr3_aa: CASVGPTSDIRSYNEQFF; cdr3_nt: TGTGCCAGCGTGGGACCGACATCCGACATCCGCTCCTACAATGAGCAGTTCTTC
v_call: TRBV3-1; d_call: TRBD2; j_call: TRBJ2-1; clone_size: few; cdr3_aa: CASSQVRGSEQFF; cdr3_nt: TGTGCCAGCAGCCAAGTGCGGGGGTCTGAACAGTTCTTC
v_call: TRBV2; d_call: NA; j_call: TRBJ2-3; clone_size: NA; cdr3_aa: CASRRDFTDTQYF; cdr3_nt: TGTGCCAGCAGGCGGGACTTCACAGATACGCAGTATTTT
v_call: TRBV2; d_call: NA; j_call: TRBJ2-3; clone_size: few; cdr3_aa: CASSEARGGATDTQYF; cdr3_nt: TGTGCCAGCAGTGAAGCGCGAGGTGGGGCCACAGATACGCAGTATTTT
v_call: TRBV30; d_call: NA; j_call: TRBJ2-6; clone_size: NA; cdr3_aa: CAWRSGANVLTF; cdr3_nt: TGTGCCTGGAGATCTGGGGCCAACGTCCTGACTTTC
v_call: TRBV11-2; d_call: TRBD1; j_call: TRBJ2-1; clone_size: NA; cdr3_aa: CASSRDSLGYSNEQFF; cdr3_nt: TGTGCCAGCAGCCGGGACAGCCTAGGGTACTCCAATGAGCAGTTCTTC
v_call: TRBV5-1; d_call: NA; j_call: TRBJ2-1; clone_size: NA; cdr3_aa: CASSLGASYNEQFF; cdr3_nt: TGCGCCAGCAGCTTGGGTGCCAGCTACAATGAGCAGTTCTTC
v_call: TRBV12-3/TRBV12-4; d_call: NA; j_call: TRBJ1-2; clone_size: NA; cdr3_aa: CASSRGPGGYTF; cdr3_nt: TGTGCCAGCAGTAGGGGACCTGGGGGCTACACCTTC
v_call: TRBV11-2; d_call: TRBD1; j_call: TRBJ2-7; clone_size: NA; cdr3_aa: CASFSPGQGSYEQYF; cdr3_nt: TGTGCCAGCTTTTCTCCGGGACAGGGATCCTACGAGCAGTACTTC
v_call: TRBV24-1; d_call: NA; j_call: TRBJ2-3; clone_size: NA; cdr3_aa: CATSGLPTTDTQYF; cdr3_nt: TGTGCCACCAGTGGACTCCCCACAACAGATACGCAGTATTTT
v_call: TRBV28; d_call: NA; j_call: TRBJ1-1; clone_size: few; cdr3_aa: CASSQFLNTEAFF; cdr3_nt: TGTGCCAGCTCTCAGTTTTTGAACACTGAAGCTTTCTTT
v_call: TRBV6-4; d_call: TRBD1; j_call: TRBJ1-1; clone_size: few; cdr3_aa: CASSGKDRKAFF; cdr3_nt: TGTGCCAGCAGTGGAAAGGACAGGAAAGCTTTCTTT
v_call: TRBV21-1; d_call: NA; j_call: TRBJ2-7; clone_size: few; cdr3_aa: CASKGIRAGCSYEQYF; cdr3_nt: TGTGCCAGCAAGGGAATAAGGGCGGGCTGCTCCTACGAGCAGTACTTC
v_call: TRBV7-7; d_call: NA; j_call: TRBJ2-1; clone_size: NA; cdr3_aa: CASSRIVRGEQFF; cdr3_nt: TGTGCCAGCAGTCGTATCGTCAGGGGTGAGCAGTTCTTC
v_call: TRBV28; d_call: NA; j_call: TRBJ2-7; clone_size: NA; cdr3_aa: CASSLGPRGGEQYF; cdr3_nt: TGTGCCAGCAGTTTAGGGCCCCGGGGTGGCGAGCAGTACTTC
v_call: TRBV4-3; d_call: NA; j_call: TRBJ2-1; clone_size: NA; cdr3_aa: CASSPSWLTALNEQFF; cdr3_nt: TGCGCCAGCAGCCCTAGTTGGCTCACCGCCCTCAATGAGCAGTTCTTC
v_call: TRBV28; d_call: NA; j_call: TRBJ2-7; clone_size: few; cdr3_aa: CASSLWGKEQYF; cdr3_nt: TGTGCCAGCAGTTTATGGGGAAAGGAGCAGTACTTC
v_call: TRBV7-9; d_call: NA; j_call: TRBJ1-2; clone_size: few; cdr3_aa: CASSLEGTAYGYTF; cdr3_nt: TGTGCCAGCAGCTTAGAAGGGACGGCCTATGGCTACACCTTC
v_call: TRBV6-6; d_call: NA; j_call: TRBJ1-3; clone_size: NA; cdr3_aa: CASSYSGGNTIYF; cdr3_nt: TGTGCCAGCAGTTACTCAGGAGGGAACACCATATATTTT
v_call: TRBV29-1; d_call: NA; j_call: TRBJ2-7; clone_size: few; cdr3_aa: CSVKFQAHEQYF; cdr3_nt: TGCAGCGTTAAATTCCAGGCCCACGAGCAGTACTTC
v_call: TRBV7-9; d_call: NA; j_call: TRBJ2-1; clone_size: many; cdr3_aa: CASSPWGRSNEQFF; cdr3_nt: TGTGCCAGCAGTCCTTGGGGGAGGAGTAATGAGCAGTTCTTC
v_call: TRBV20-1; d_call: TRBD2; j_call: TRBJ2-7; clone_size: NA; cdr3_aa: CSASLTPGLAGRPHEQYF; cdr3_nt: TGCAGTGCTAGCCTAACTCCAGGGCTAGCGGGACGTCCCCACGAGCAGTACTTC
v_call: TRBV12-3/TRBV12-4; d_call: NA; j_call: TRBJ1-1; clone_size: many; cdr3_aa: CASSLRRSIEAFF; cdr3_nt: TGTGCCAGCAGTCTACGACGTTCCATTGAAGCTTTCTTT
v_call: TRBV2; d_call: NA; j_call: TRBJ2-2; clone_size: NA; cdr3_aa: CASSMETGELFF; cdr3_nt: TGTGCCAGCAGCATGGAAACCGGGGAGCTGTTTTTT
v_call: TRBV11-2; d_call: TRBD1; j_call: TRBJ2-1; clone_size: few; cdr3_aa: CASSLGDRVHEQFF; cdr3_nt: TGTGCCAGCAGCTTAGGGGACAGGGTCCATGAGCAGTTCTTC
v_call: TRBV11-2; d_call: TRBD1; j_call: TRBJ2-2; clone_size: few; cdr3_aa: CASSYRGRNTGELFF; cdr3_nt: TGTGCCAGCAGCTACAGGGGGCGGAACACCGGGGAGCTGTTTTTT
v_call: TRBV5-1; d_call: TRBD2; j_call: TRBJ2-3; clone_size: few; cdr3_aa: CASSRTSGGPADTQYF; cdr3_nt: TGCGCCAGCAGCCGCACTAGCGGGGGGCCCGCAGATACGCAGTATTTT